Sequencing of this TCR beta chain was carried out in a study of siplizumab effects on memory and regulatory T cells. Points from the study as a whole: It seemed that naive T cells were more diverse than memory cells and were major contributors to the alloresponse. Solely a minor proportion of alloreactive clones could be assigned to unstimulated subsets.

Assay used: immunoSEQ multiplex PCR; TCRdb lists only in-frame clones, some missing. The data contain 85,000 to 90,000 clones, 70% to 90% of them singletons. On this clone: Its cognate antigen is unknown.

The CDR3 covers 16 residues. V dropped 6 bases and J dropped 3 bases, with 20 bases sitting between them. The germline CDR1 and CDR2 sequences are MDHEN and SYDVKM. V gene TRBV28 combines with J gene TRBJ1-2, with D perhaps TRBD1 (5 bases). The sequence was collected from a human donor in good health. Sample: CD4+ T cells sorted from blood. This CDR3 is CASSHAFLREDYGYTF. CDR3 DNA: TGTGCCAGCAGCCATGCGTTTCTCAGGGAGGACTATGGCTACACCTTC.